The 23 T cell receptor beta chains below come from one sample, sequenced in a study of blood T cell repertoires in COVID-19. Here immunoSEQ multiplex PCR was the method, and the copy in TCRdb shows in-frame clones only, minus some. This repertoire shows around 190,000 clones, 76% found once; its top ten account for around 7.9%. Source material: peripheral blood. The receptors come from a woman between 50 and 59 years old with active or convalescent COVID-19.

With respect to this clone: Other DNA sequences in this specimen translate into the identical CDR3. The chain recombines TRBV6-2 or TRBV6-3 with TRBJ2-4; no reliable D call. This CDR3 contains 15 residues. Trimming pared 2 bases from V and 3 bases from J, leaving 11 bases between. Looked up from germline, CDR1 is MNHEY and CDR2 is SVGEGT. The CDR3 loop is CASSYAEPGKNIQYF. The CDR3 DNA reads TGTGCCAGCAGTTACGCGGAGCCCGGCAAAAACATTCAGTACTTC.

The V call is TRBV19, the J call TRBJ1-1, with TRBD1 matching 10 bases. This CDR3 comprises 16 residues. Looked up from germline, CDR1 is LNHDA and CDR2 is SQIVND (reference sequence). V dropped 6 bases and J dropped 6; count of bases not matched to a gene: 13. Written as DNA, the CDR3 is TGTGCCAGTAGGGTGGGGGACAGGGGATCGGCGTCTGAAGCTTTCTTT. Residues: CASRVGDRGSASEAFF.

The V gene is TRBV14, the J gene TRBJ2-7; TRBD1 aligns across 7 bases. Germline loops: CDR1 SGHDN, CDR2 FVKESK. V was pared by 4 bases and J by 2 bases, with 5 bases of the junction left unmatched. This CDR3 has 14 residues. The CDR3 coding sequence is TGTGCCAGCAGCCCGGGACAGAAGACCTACGAGCAGTACTTC. This translates into CASSPGQKTYEQYF.

The sample holds many counts of this clone. The rearrangement joins TRBV4-3 to TRBJ2-1; 7 bases line up with TRBD1. CDR1 is LGHNA, CDR2 YSLEER, per germline. J lost 8 bases, V lost 0 bases, and 10 bases had no gene match. The CDR3 length is 16 residues. CDR3 region: CASSQEGRGYEDEQFF. The CDR3, as DNA: TGCGCCAGCAGCCAAGAGGGCAGGGGGTATGAAGATGAGCAGTTCTTC.

The genes are TRBV10-3 and TRBJ1-3; D is ambiguous. There are 16 residues in the CDR3. V was trimmed by 4 bases and J by 0 bases, leaving 13 bases between them. CDR1 is ENHRY, CDR2 SYGVKD, per germline. In nucleotides, the CDR3 is TGTGCCATCAGTGTGGCCCGCGGCAGCTCTGGAAACACCATATATTTT. This codes for CAISVARGSSGNTIYF.

V usage is TRBV28 and J usage is TRBJ1-1; D is undetermined. Germline V gene sequence: CDR1 MDHEN, CDR2 SYDVKM. The CDR3 runs 12 residues. Trimming cost V 3 bases and J 10 bases, with 12 bases left between them. CDR3 nucleotide sequence: TGTGCCAGCAGTTTTTCGGGTCATGGAGCTTTCTTT. It yields the protein CASSFSGHGAFF.

The chain combines TRBV15 with TRBJ2-1; 8 positions agree with TRBD2. CDR1 is LNHNV, CDR2 YYDKDF, per germline (reference sequence). V gave up 3 bases and J gave up 8 bases; unmatched junction bases: 12. CDR3 length: 16 amino acids. CDR3 sequence: CATSRSSGIELHEQFF. The CDR3 DNA reads TGTGCCACCAGCAGGAGTAGCGGGATAGAGTTACATGAGCAGTTCTTC.

About this clone: The same CDR3 can be traced to other DNA sequences in this sample. The chain employs TRBV6-5 and TRBJ1-6; 11 bases are a match to TRBD1. The V gene end was trimmed by 5 bases and the J gene end by 6 bases; junction bases not matched to a gene: 3. The CDR3 sequence is 15 residues long. Germline V CDR1 and CDR2: MNHEY, SVGAGI. Here the CDR3 reads CASSTGTGGNSPLHF. The DNA of the CDR3 is TGTGCCAGCAGTACCGGGACAGGGGGTAATTCACCCCTCCACTTT.

The J gene is TRBJ1-1, the V gene TRBV10-3; D is uncertain. The CDR3 loop spans 14 amino acids. V shed 10 bases and J shed 1 base, with 16 bases lying between them. Per the germline V gene, CDR1 is ENHRY and CDR2 is SYGVKD. The DNA of the CDR3 is TGTGCCACCCGGGGAGGATGGGGGAACACTGAAGCTTTCTTT. It yields the protein CATRGGWGNTEAFF.

V gene TRBV7-2 combines with J gene TRBJ2-3; no reliable D call. This CDR3 has 13 amino acids. The germline gives CDR1 SGHTA, CDR2 FQGNSA. Trimming shortened V by 2 bases and J by 6 bases, and 9 bases separated the two germline ends. Here the CDR3 reads CASSLNSKDTQYF. In DNA form, the CDR3 reads TGTGCCAGCAGCTTAAACAGTAAGGATACGCAGTATTTT.

V usage is TRBV6-5 and J usage is TRBJ2-7, with 11 bases matching TRBD2. The CDR3 spans 16 residues. Germline V gene lookup returns CDR1 MNHEY and CDR2 SVGAGI. Trimming cost V 4 bases and J 7 bases; bases outside gene matches: 12. CDR3 in amino acids: CASSFGLAGGSGEQYF. CDR3 sequence (DNA): TGTGCCAGCAGTTTCGGATTAGCGGGAGGGAGTGGGGAGCAGTACTTC.

The CDR3 loop is CAWSQTGYNQPQHF. The CDR3 nucleotides are TGTGCCTGGAGTCAAACAGGGTACAATCAGCCCCAGCATTTT. The J gene is TRBJ1-5, the V gene TRBV30; tentative D call: TRBD1 (6 bases). Trimming cost V 2 bases and J 3 bases, with 11 bases left between them. The CDR3 length is 14 residues. The V gene's germline CDR1 is GTSNPN and CDR2 SVGIG (reference sequence).

The CDR3 reads CASSDIQSNQPQHF. The CDR3 bases are TGTGCCAGCAGTGATATACAGTCAAATCAGCCCCAGCATTTT. This chain links TRBV6-1 with TRBJ1-5; D is uncertain. The CDR3 sequence is 14 residues long. Trimming left V 3 bases short and J 4 bases short, with 10 bases between. CDR1 and CDR2 (germline): MNHNS, SASEGT.

The V call is TRBV18, the J call TRBJ1-5; TRBD1 might be the D (5 bases). Trimming left V 6 bases short and J 5 bases short, with 20 bases between. This CDR3 region has 16 residues. CDR1 is KGHSH, CDR2 LQKENI, per germline. The CDR3 region has the DNA TGTGCCAGCTCCCCCAATCGACAGTGGGGGGATCAGCCCCAGCATTTT. It is translated as CASSPNRQWGDQPQHF.

This sequence joins TRBV19 and TRBJ1-4; tentatively, D is TRBD1 (5 bases). Germline V gene lookup returns CDR1 LNHDA and CDR2 SQIVND (reference sequence). V shed 4 bases and J shed 7 bases, with 16 bases lying between them. This CDR3 region has 15 residues. The CDR3 reads CASSTRRGQGEKLFF. The CDR3 DNA sequence: TGTGCCAGTAGTACTCGAAGGGGTCAAGGTGAAAAACTGTTTTTT.

The CDR3 is CASSIQGNTDTQYF. CDR3 DNA sequence: TGTGCCAGCAGCATACAGGGTAACACAGATACGCAGTATTTT. V and J are TRBV7-3 and TRBJ2-3; the D gene is possibly TRBD1 (6 bases). V was cut by 5 bases and J by 2 bases, with 11 bases left in between. There are 14 residues in the CDR3. Germline CDR1 and CDR2: SGHTA and FQGTGA.

The V call is TRBV19, the J call TRBJ2-1, with TRBD2 identical over 7 bases. The CDR3 is 14 residues long. Losses at the gene ends were 8 bases for V and 1 base for J; bases not matched to a gene: 5. Germline V lookup: CDR1 LNHDA, CDR2 SQIVND (reference sequence). CDR3 amino acids: CASVGLGSYNEQFF. As DNA, the CDR3 is TGTGCCAGTGTTGGACTAGGATCCTACAATGAGCAGTTCTTC.

The CDR3 region has the DNA TGTGCCAGTAGTACCGGGGACAGCCTCTCGGGCTACACCTTC. It is translated as CASSTGDSLSGYTF. The chain uses TRBV19 and TRBJ1-2; 7 positions agree with TRBD1. The CDR3 has 14 residues. V was pared by 4 bases and J by 8 bases, with 10 bases of the junction left unmatched. The germline gives CDR1 LNHDA, CDR2 SQIVND (reference sequence).

This clone was counted only a few times. The chain has TRBV6-5 and TRBJ2-7; 9 bases align to TRBD1. Germline assignment: CDR1 MNHEY and CDR2 SVGAGI. V lost 6 bases, J lost 2 bases, and 8 bases stayed unmatched. The CDR3 is 15 residues long. In DNA, the CDR3 is TGTGCCAGCAGCGGGACAGGGACCAGAACCTACGAGCAGTACTTC. Translated: CASSGTGTRTYEQYF.

V gene TRBV4-2 combines with J gene TRBJ2-6, with D possibly being TRBD1 (6 bases). This CDR3 comprises 19 residues. V lost 3 bases to trimming and J lost 0 bases, with 18 bases between them. Germline V gene lookup returns CDR1 LGHNA and CDR2 YNFKEQ. The CDR3 bases are TGTGCCAGCAGCCAGGGTACCATCAGGGGCAGCTCTGGGGCCAACGTCCTGACTTTC. Translated, it gives CASSQGTIRGSSGANVLTF.

V usage is TRBV28 and J usage is TRBJ1-5; 7 bases match TRBD1. The germline V gene encodes CDR1 MDHEN and CDR2 SYDVKM. The CDR3 runs 13 residues. After removal of 5 bases from V and 3 bases from J, the junction contained 1 base not matched to a gene. CDR3 DNA: TGTGCCAGCAGTACAGGGGACAATCAGCCCCAGCATTTT. Its translation: CASSTGDNQPQHF.

V and J are TRBV6-5 and TRBJ1-5; no reliable D call. The ends were cut back, 2 bases at V and 0 bases at J, with 5 bases in the middle. Germline assignment: CDR1 MNHEY and CDR2 SVGAGI. The CDR3 runs 14 residues. The CDR3 protein is CASSYTYSNQPQHF. DNA for the CDR3: TGTGCCAGCAGTTACACCTATAGCAATCAGCCCCAGCATTTT.

V usage is TRBV5-4 and J usage is TRBJ1-2; 9 bases match TRBD1. CDR1 and CDR2 (germline): SGHNT, YYREEE (reference sequence). With V trimmed by 4 bases and J by 0 bases, 7 bases remained unmatched. The CDR3 loop spans 16 amino acids. The DNA of the CDR3 is TGTGCCAGCAGCCATGACAGGGGGGCGGCTAACTATGGCTACACCTTC. Translation gives CASSHDRGAANYGYTF.